This T cell receptor beta chain was identified in a study of neoadjuvant anti-PD-1 for oral cavity cancer. Looking at the study overall: Non-progressing patients received a fourth nivolumab dose near day 43, then surgery on days 50-56.

Whole-study findings and limits: Higher pretreatment Treg/Th17 ratios tracked higher pretreatment blood clonality.

The patients had HPV-negative, locally advanced oral cavity squamous cell carcinoma. Only in-frame clones appear in the TCRdb table, and some are missing; sequencing was by immunoSEQ multiplex PCR. This repertoire shows around 16,000 clones, 72% found once; its top ten account for 2.6%. The sample holds a few counts of this clone. Antigen specificity is unknown. Trimming took 0 bases from V and 2 from J, leaving 14 bases between them. From germline, CDR1 is SGHRS and CDR2 YFSETQ. This CDR3 comprises 16 residues. This chain uses TRBV5-1 with TRBJ1-1, with D uncertain. The TCR sequence derives from a person between 35 and 79 years old with oral cavity squamous cell carcinoma. The sample in question was PBMCs, obtained before nivolumab (anti-PD-1) treatment. CDR3 sequence reads: CASSLGSGPTNTEAFF. The CDR3 region has the DNA TGCGCCAGCAGCTTGGGGTCCGGGCCAACTAACACTGAAGCTTTCTTT.